This is a list of T cell receptor beta chains from one sample in a study of cytomegalovirus exposure and HLA in healthy donors. Data came from immunoSEQ multiplex PCR; TCRdb stores just in-frame clones and leaves some out. Altogether some 190,000 clones are present, around 84% being singletons, with the ten largest covering approximately 2%. The sequenced material came from PBMCs. Receptor source: a woman aged 18-29 years in good health and CMV-seronegative. CDR3s leave out the opening cysteine and the closing phenylalanine or tryptophan. Fields, in order: J gene, V gene, CDR3 protein.

J: TRBJ2-7; V: TRBV7-2; CDR3: ASSAAWTGFFEQY
J: TRBJ2-7; V: TRBV6-4; CDR3: ASSQGTAHPYEQY
J: TRBJ1-1; V: TRBV27; CDR3: ASSLTGPNTEAF
J: TRBJ2-7; V: TRBV2; CDR3: ASSGGLGRYEQY
J: TRBJ2-7; V: TRBV25-1; CDR3: ASSGREADPHEQY
J: TRBJ1-2; V: TRBV5-1; CDR3: ASSLAEDRSDFNYGYT
J: TRBJ2-5; V: TRBV5-1; CDR3: ASSPGGTSGEMRTQY
J: TRBJ2-7; V: TRBV13; CDR3: ASTPRGTSRSSYEQY
J: TRBJ1-1; V: TRBV5-1; CDR3: ASSLSRDRVTEAF
J: TRBJ1-3; V: TRBV2; CDR3: ASVPLSGNTIY
J: TRBJ1-5; V: TRBV5-3; CDR3: ARSPTPTGHYEQPQH
J: TRBJ1-2; V: TRBV19; CDR3: ASSSPTGFAYGYT
J: TRBJ1-5; V: TRBV30; CDR3: AWSMGQGDQPQH
J: TRBJ1-2; V: TRBV9; CDR3: ASSGIGLDRPYGYT
J: TRBJ2-2; V: TRBV12-5; CDR3: ASGLGGGTGELF
J: TRBJ2-5; V: TRBV5-4; CDR3: ASSLVVEETQY
J: TRBJ2-7; V: TRBV6-1; CDR3: ASNSVRSSYEQY
J: TRBJ1-6; V: TRBV5-4; CDR3: ASSFREYNSPLH